The TCR beta chain under discussion was sequenced for a study of beta chain features in type 1 diabetes. Study in general: The number of sorted cells examined across all samples was 107,917,701.

Isolated RNA was reverse transcribed in full, so expressed TCRB transcripts were sequenced. Generated by immunoSEQ multiplex PCR, the TCRdb table keeps only in-frame clones and is missing some. The data show roughly 450,000 clones, with about 15% seen just once and around 0.035% held by the top ten. V was cut by 6 bases and J by 9 bases, with 20 bases left in between. CDR1 and CDR2 (germline): SEHNR, FQNEAQ (reference sequence). The CDR3 has 15 amino acids. CD45RO/CCR7/CD25/CD127/CD95/CD27 staining was used to isolate CD4+ naive, central memory, regulatory and stem cell-like memory cells by sorting. This clone was observed a handful of times. Its antigen is currently unknown. Whole-study findings and limits: High TCR expression in some cells could lead to their over-representation in cDNA sequencing.

The chain employs TRBV7-9 and TRBJ1-4; D unclear. Sample: naive CD4+ T cells from blood. The clonotype originates from a man aged 30 to 45 in good health. DNA for the CDR3: TGTGCCAGCAGTCTTTCCGAGACCCAAGGGCAAAAACTGTTTTTT. Translated: CASSLSETQGQKLFF.